The TCR beta chain described here comes from a study of cytomegalovirus exposure and HLA in healthy donors. The CDR3 is 15 residues long. Germline V gene data show CDR1 as KGHSH and CDR2 as LQKENI. The ends were cut back, 2 bases at V and 2 bases at J, with 7 bases in the middle. The PCR made use of 60 Vbeta and 13 Jbeta primers. The protocol was immunoSEQ multiplex PCR, while the TCRdb copy is restricted to in-frame clones and leaves out a portion. The sample has around 110,000 clones, roughly three quarters seen once. The sequence derives from a woman aged 18 to 35 in good health and CMV-seronegative. The V call is TRBV18, the J call TRBJ1-6; D unclear. Material for sequencing was PBMCs. CDR3 amino acids: CASSPAGTYNSPLHF. DNA for the CDR3: TGTGCCAGCTCACCAGCGGGAACCTATAATTCACCCCTCCACTTT. The full variable domain, its missing parts supplied by reference TRBV18 and TRBJ1-6, is NAGVMQNPRHLVRRRGQEARLRCSPMKGHSHVYWYRQLPEEGLKFMVYLQKENIIDESGMPKERFSAEFPKEGPSILRIQQVVRGDSAAYFCASSPAGTYNSPLHFGNGTRLTVT.